These 10 T cell receptor beta chains were sequenced from one sample in a study of cytomegalovirus exposure and HLA in healthy donors. The PCR was carried out with 60 Vbeta primers and 13 Jbeta primers. TCRdb keeps only in-frame clones here, not all; method: immunoSEQ multiplex PCR. The sample lists fewer than 180,000 clones; roughly 63% were seen once. Sequenced material: PBMCs. Receptors were obtained from an older woman in good health and CMV-seropositive.

This clone appeared a few times. The chain employs TRBV13 and TRBJ2-6; 9 nucleotides line up with TRBD2. The CDR3 totals 20 residues. With 4 bases clipped from V and 0 bases from J, the junction kept 13 bases outside the gene matches. From germline, CDR1 is PRHDT and CDR2 FYEKMQ (reference sequence). The CDR3 coding sequence is TGTGCCAGCAGCTCCCTAGCGGGGCGCACGGCCGGCTCTGGGGCCAACGTCCTGACTTTC. Translating gives CASSSLAGRTAGSGANVLTF.

The genes are TRBV6-1 and TRBJ1-2, with D perhaps TRBD1 (5 bases). The CDR3 runs to 16 residues. The germline CDR1 and CDR2 sequences are MNHNS and SASEGT. V lost 0 bases and J 2 bases, leaving 13 bases between the germline ends. The CDR3 reads CASSEAGGVFNYGYTF. CDR3 sequence (DNA): TGTGCCAGCAGTGAAGCGGGAGGGGTCTTCAACTATGGCTACACCTTC.

V and J are TRBV19 and TRBJ2-5; a weak D match, TRBD2 (5 bases). Trimming removed 3 bases from V and 11 bases from J, with 19 bases in between. The CDR3 extends over 14 amino acids. In germline, CDR1 is LNHDA, CDR2 SQIVND (reference sequence). The CDR3 DNA reads as TGTGCCAGTAGTATCTCCCCAGCGGACCCCAGGCAGTACTTC. As protein: CASSISPADPRQYF.

The chain couples TRBV5-1 to TRBJ1-1; 7 nucleotides agree with TRBD1. The CDR3 consists of 13 residues. Trimming removed 4 bases from V and 8 bases from J; junction bases left unmatched: 8. Per the germline V gene, CDR1 is SGHRS and CDR2 is YFSETQ. The CDR3 reads CASSLMETGEAFF. The CDR3 DNA reads TGCGCCAGCAGCCTTATGGAGACAGGGGAAGCTTTCTTT.

This clone came up a few times. This chain connects TRBV9 to TRBJ1-2; D is possibly TRBD1 (6 bases). Trimming shortened V by 0 bases and J by 4 bases, and 13 bases separated the two germline ends. CDR3 size: 15 residues. Germline V gene sequence: CDR1 SGDLS, CDR2 YYNGEE. CDR3 coding DNA: TGTGCCAGCAGCGTAGACCCTGGGGGCGGCTATGGCTACACCTTC. It codes for CASSVDPGGGYGYTF. Looking up the rest from reference TRBV9 and TRBJ1-2 gives the full variable domain: DSGVTQTPKHLITATGQRVTLRCSPRSGDLSVYWYQQSLDQGLQFLIQYYNGEERAKGNILERFSAQQFPDLHSELNLSSLELGDSALYFCASSVDPGGGYGYTFGSGTRLTVV.

V is TRBV5-1 and J is TRBJ1-1; 7 bases line up with TRBD1. CDR1 and CDR2 (germline): SGHRS, YFSETQ. V lost 4 bases and J lost 7; bases outside the gene matches: 10. This CDR3 spans 14 amino acids. The CDR3 bases are TGCGCCAGCAGCCCCGGGGGCCCAGGGGGTGAAGCTTTCTTT. It translates to CASSPGGPGGEAFF.

This clone was recorded a few times. The rearrangement uses TRBV7-2 and TRBJ1-4, with D possibly matching TRBD1 (6 bases). CDR1 SGHTA and CDR2 FQGNSA come from the germline V gene. Trimming took off 1 base at V and 7 bases at J, with 10 bases between the two ends. The length of the CDR3 is 14 residues. CDR3 coding DNA: TGTGCCAGCAGCTTAGTTACAGGGAGTGAAAAACTGTTTTTT. Translation: CASSLVTGSEKLFF.

In its sample, this clone was seen once. The rearrangement joins TRBV11-2 to TRBJ2-7; D is perhaps TRBD1 (6 bases). This CDR3 contains 15 residues. Germline V gene data show CDR1 as SGHAT and CDR2 as FQNNGV. V was clipped by 0 bases and J by 2 bases, with 11 bases between them. The CDR3 DNA sequence: TGTGCCAGCAGCTTAGACAGGGGCCCGACCTACGAGCAGTACTTC. This translates into CASSLDRGPTYEQYF.

This chain connects TRBV28 to TRBJ2-1, with 12 bases that match TRBD2. Germline lookup yields CDR1 MDHEN and CDR2 SYDVKM. Germline trimming cut 6 bases from V and 3 bases from J; bases unmatched to any gene: 3. This CDR3 has 15 residues. DNA for the CDR3: TGTGCCAGCAGCGGGACTAGCGGGCGCTACAATGAGCAGTTCTTC. It specifies CASSGTSGRYNEQFF.

This clone occurred a few times. This sequence joins TRBV4-3 and TRBJ2-7; tentatively, D is TRBD1 (6 bases). Germline V gene data show CDR1 as LGHNA and CDR2 as YSLEER. This CDR3 region has 16 residues. Trimming took off 0 bases at V and 12 bases at J, with 24 bases between the two ends. The CDR3 spells CASSQDLVGQWAGLYF. The CDR3 region has the DNA TGCGCCAGCAGCCAAGATTTGGTAGGACAGTGGGCGGGTTTGTACTTC.